This entry describes one T cell receptor beta chain. It has no known antigen specificity. No base quality values were provided; no much bigger clone lies one nucleotide off. TCR CDR3 regions were amplified from genomic DNA by multiplex PCR using the deep immunoSEQ assay. Extracted genomic DNA from each cell subset was spread evenly across all wells of several immunoSEQ 96-well plates, with each plate serving as a replicate. For sorted subsets, each replicate PCR was loaded with around 200 ng genomic DNA, equivalent to roughly 30,000 T cell genomes. Purified libraries were quantified with a Qubit 3.0 fluorometer, sized on a Bioanalyzer 2100, and re-quantified with the KAPA Library Quantification kit. A separate single-read 150-cycle Illumina NextSeq 550 flow cell was used to sequence each immunoSEQ 96-well plate. In the authors' own workflow: Because the immunoSEQ output included only junctional sequences and no quality scores, the filtering could not be the same as the filtering used for full-length reads. To assign V/J genes and CDR3, sequences were annotated using PyIR, a Python wrapper for IgBLAST v1.9, with IMGT germline references. Reads were filtered out if the reads had weak V/J assignments (E-value above 1e-6), no CDR3, stop codons, out-of-frame junctions, or ambiguous translated residues. V3J clonotypes were defined as sequences sharing an identical inferred V gene, J gene, and CDR3 amino acid sequence. To compute the percentage overlap between repertoires, the number of shared unique clonotypes was divided by the size of the smaller repertoire. Repertoire richness was assessed with RTK rarefaction, the Chao1 estimator, and Recon v2.1 estimates of unobserved clonotypes. OLGA was used to compute generation probabilities for all TCRbeta clonotypes that the gDNA method yielded from four donors. TCRdb limited this immuneACCESS table to in-frame rearrangements with V and J called. A share of clones is missing; checked studies link under half to unresolved V genes, and the rest is unexplained. V and J calls and clone size come straight from that table; D and trimming were deduced from the DNA. The table for this sample lists some 2.1 million clones; roughly 94% of them were counted only once. The ten largest clones take up about 1.1% of the sample.

The sample belongs to a study of shared clonotypes between healthy human individuals (TCRdb year 2020). Concerning the study at large: A few men and two women, aged 18 to 49 years, made up the cohort. For each donor, CD4 naive and CD4 memory were each run on three plates, CD8 naive on two plates, and CD8 memory on one plate. The study deeply sequenced blood TCR repertoires of five healthy adults to estimate repertoire size and the extent of clonotype sharing between individuals. Leukapheresis yielded between about 0.94 and 9 billion PBMCs per donor. To increase sequencing depth and limit assay-specific biases, different laboratories used diverse techniques to prepare libraries and sequence TCR repertoires.

Taken from the germline V gene (reference sequence), the CDR1 and CDR2 loops are GTSNPN and SVGIG. The CDR3 contains 14 residues, cysteine and phenylalanine counted. Of all the DNA, just the CDR3 is kept, 42 bases in frame from base 1. V drops 0 bases and J drops 1 base, leaving 7 bases in between. Study-wide conclusions, independent of this receptor: Incomplete sequencing was indicated by rarefaction of sorted-subset datasets, despite the large sequencing depth. Estimated clonotype richness was generally larger for naive than for memory subsets. Sampling was limited to blood, and TCR repertoires in tissue likely differ from TCR repertoires in blood. Because the study included only a small number of donors, the genetic and exposure-history diversity represented was limited. Pairwise subsampling indicated that sequencing depth was expected to affect the degree of clonotype sharing among donors. Sharing across several donors was observed for approximately 5% of naive CD4, less than 4% of naive CD8, 2% to 2.5% of memory CD4, and about 0.4% of memory CD8 clonotypes. Compared with non-shared clonotypes, clonotypes shared by all four sorted-subset donors had higher generation probabilities.

For the CD8 naive samples, CD45RO-negative cells were positively selected for CCR7, yielding a CD45RA+CCR7+ population from which TemRA cells were excluded. Donors were healthy HIV-negative adults with no recently reported acute infections or vaccinations. Only Caucasian adults living in Nashville, Tennessee, USA were represented among the donors. Blood was collected by leukapheresis, and PBMCs were isolated by Ficoll-Histopaque density gradient centrifugation and then cryopreserved in liquid nitrogen vapor phase. Analytical flow cytometry was used to check the purity and quantity of each magnetically sorted T cell population. Each sorted fraction had its genomic DNA isolated and then quantified by UV absorbance on a Nanodrop 2000c.

The sequenced material came from naive CD8+ T cells sorted from blood. In the paper's terms, the cell subset or site label means: CD45RA+CCR7+. This receptor was taken from a man aged 18-30 years in good health. The chain uses TRBV30 and TRBJ2-1; no D gene call is confident. The CDR3 is CAWSVTQSYNEQFF. The nucleotide sequence reads TGTGCCTGGAGTGTTACACAGTCCTACAATGAGCAGTTCTTC.